This TCR beta chain was sequenced during a study of Ad26.COV2.S vaccination and SARS-CoV-2 variants. About the research overall: Donor was one of the participants in the Ad26.COV2.S arm of the COV1001 trial. Once, or twice with 56 days between doses, Ad26.COV2.S was given intramuscularly. Study-level points and caveats: The analyses of TCR breadth and depth may have understated the size of total T cell responses.

In the case of this clone: Its antigen is unidentified.

The germline V and J ends were trimmed by 6 bases and 1 base, with 15 bases remaining between them. The germline gives CDR1 MDHEN, CDR2 SYDVKM. The CDR3 is made up of 15 amino acids. Sequenced by immunoSEQ multiplex PCR; TCRdb stores in-frame clones only, minus some. The repertoire holds about 480,000 clones, with around nine tenths as singletons. Treatment reported: around 19 received Ad26.COV2.S at low or high dose, single or two shots; roughly five received placebo; per-sample allocation not given. After the first vaccine or placebo injection, samples were drawn on day 63. An adult aged 18-55 years in Boston served as the donor.

This TCR was sampled from a person between 18 and 60 years old who received the Ad26.COV2.S COVID-19 vaccine or a placebo. The sample in question was peripheral blood, obtained in a trial of Ad26.COV2.S vaccine versus placebo. The chain employs TRBV28 and TRBJ2-5; no definite D call. CDR3 sequence: CASSPLGRSQETQYF. As DNA, the CDR3 is TGTGCCAGCAGCCCCTTAGGGCGGAGCCAAGAGACCCAGTACTTC. The whole variable domain, remainder taken from reference TRBV28 and TRBJ2-5, is DVKVTQSSRYLVKRTGEKVFLECVQDMDHENMFWYRQDPGLGLRLIYFSYDVKMKEKGDIPEGYSVSREKKERFSLILESASTNQTSMYLCASSPLGRSQETQYFGPGTRLLVL.